The source of this T cell receptor beta chain is a study of CD8+CD57+ T cells in acquired aplastic anemia. Looked up from germline, CDR1 is LNHDA and CDR2 is SQIVND (reference sequence). V lost 6 bases, J lost 5 bases, and 6 bases stayed unmatched. The CDR3 covers 14 residues. By flow cytometry, patients selected for sequencing had shown an expansion of CD8+CD57+ cells. This clonotype appeared many times. The use of genomic DNA as template underpinned the TCR beta VDJ and CDR3 profiling. One entry per CDR3 protein, called by TCRdb with MiXCR from the reads. The sample consists of around 200,000 distinct CDR3 sequences, roughly half of them appearing once.

Source material: sorted CD4+, CD8+, or CD8+CD57+ T cells (not recorded which) from PBMCs. This clonotype was obtained from a human donor with aplastic anemia. V and J are TRBV19 and TRBJ2-5, with TRBD1 matching over 10 bases. CDR3 residues: CASRKTGGPETQYF. CDR3 sequence (DNA): TGTGCCAGTAGGAAGACAGGGGGCCCGGAGACCCAGTACTTC. Combining the CDR3 with reference TRBV19 and TRBJ2-5 gives the whole variable domain DGGITQSPKYLFRKEGQNVTLSCEQNLNHDAMYWYRQDPGQGLRLIYYSQIVNDFQKGDIAEGYSVSREKKESFPLTVTSAQKNPTAFYLCASRKTGGPETQYFGPGTRLLVL.